This T cell receptor beta chain was documented in a study of T cells expressing NK-cell markers. CDR3 size: 14 residues. The V gene's germline CDR1 is DFQATT and CDR2 SNEGSKA (reference sequence). TCRdb re-analyzed the 5' RACE reads; it lists each CDR3 protein once, without DNA. Its listing shows about 300,000 distinct CDR3 sequences. The chain links TRBV20-1 to TRBJ2-2; lacking DNA, the TRBD1 call made by TCRdb goes unchecked. The sequencing sample was made of blood T cells: a sorted CD56 or NKG2C T cell subset, CD4+ or CD8+ T cells, or bulk PBMC T cells (not recorded which). The receptor was derived from a woman between 18 and 70 years old in good health. CDR3 residues: CSAPGGLRAGELFF.